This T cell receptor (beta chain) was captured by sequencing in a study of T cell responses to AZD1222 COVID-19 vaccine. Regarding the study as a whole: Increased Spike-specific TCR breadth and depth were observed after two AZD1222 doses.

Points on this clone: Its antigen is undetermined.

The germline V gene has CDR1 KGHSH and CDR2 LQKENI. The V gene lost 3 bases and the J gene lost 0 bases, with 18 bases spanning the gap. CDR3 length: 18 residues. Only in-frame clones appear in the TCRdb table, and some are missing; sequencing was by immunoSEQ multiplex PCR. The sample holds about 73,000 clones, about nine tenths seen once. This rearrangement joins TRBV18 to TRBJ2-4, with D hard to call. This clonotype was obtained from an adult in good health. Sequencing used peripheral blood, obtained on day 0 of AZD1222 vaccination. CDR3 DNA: TGTGCCAGCTCACCCCTGGACCAGTCGACCTTAGCCAAAAACATTCAGTACTTC. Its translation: CASSPLDQSTLAKNIQYF.